A selection of T cell receptor beta chains follows, all from one sample in a study of response to subunit inactivated influenza vaccine. TCRdb fed the RT-PCR reads into MiXCR, producing one record per CDR3 protein. The sample contains approximately 530,000 distinct CDR3 sequences, around 7.7% of which appear only once. The sequenced sample was PBMCs from blood, obtained around 25 months after vaccination. The receptors come from a man in his fifties or sixties who received an inactivated influenza vaccine. CDR3s include the opening cysteine and the closing phenylalanine or tryptophan. Rows may omit the clone size; those that give it use once, few, many or a size class.

clone size | J gene | V gene | CDR3 protein
many | TRBJ1-5 | TRBV4-3 | CASSQGTGDQPQHF
few | TRBJ2-1 | TRBV12-3/TRBV12-4 | CASSLVLAGGDEQFF
few | TRBJ2-2 | TRBV4-3 | CASSHLGPTGVTGELFF
many | TRBJ1-2 | TRBV7-2 | CASSLQSGSGYGYTF
NA | TRBJ2-1 | TRBV6-1 | CASRDLPGQSQFF
few | TRBJ2-1 | TRBV7-2 | CASSLAVLSEQFF
NA | TRBJ2-3 | TRBV18 | CASSPRPRGVTDTQYF
many | TRBJ2-2 | TRBV9 | CASSARPGNTGELFF
NA | TRBJ1-5 | TRBV4-2 | CASSQEVGQPQHF
many | TRBJ2-1 | TRBV4-2 | CASSQSGLLSSYNEQFF
many | TRBJ2-1 | TRBV20-1 | CSAVKRDSYNEQFF
NA | TRBJ2-3 | TRBV7-9 | CASTTRDTQYF
NA | TRBJ2-5 | TRBV29-1 | CSAGQGAAETQYF
many | TRBJ2-5 | TRBV20-1 | CSARDGADPQETQYF
few | TRBJ1-5 | TRBV5-6 | CASSLVGEPQHF
NA | TRBJ2-2 | TRBV18 | CASSPRQGGHTGELFF
few | TRBJ2-1 | TRBV20-1 | CSAQGGVALRSYNEQFF
few | TRBJ1-2 | TRBV29-1 | CSYKRESAGYTF
many | TRBJ2-1 | TRBV3-1 | CASRQAGSYNEQFF
few | TRBJ2-2 | TRBV5-6 | CASVGGTGELFF
few | TRBJ1-1 | TRBV30 | CAWSLYFEQGWNTEAFF
few | TRBJ2-3 | TRBV11-3 | CASSKAGRTDTQYF
few | TRBJ2-3 | TRBV5-1 | CASRKPGLADTDTQYF
NA | TRBJ2-1 | TRBV6-2/TRBV6-3 | CASSRQREAYNEQFF
few | TRBJ2-5 | TRBV3-1 | CASSLSSRGETQYF